Presented here are 7 T cell receptor beta chains from one specimen sequenced in a study of shared clonotypes between healthy human individuals. Sequencing was performed with immunoSEQ multiplex PCR; in TCRdb, only in-frame clones are kept and a portion is missing. The sample has about 510,000 clones, 79% seen once. Sample: PBMCs. These TCRs come from a woman aged 40 to 50 in good health. Some clones in this sample may be carry-over from other donors' samples.

The chain employs TRBV4-3 and TRBJ1-5; D is unclear. Between the trimmed V and J ends, which lost 4 bases and 1 base, there was a span of 5 bases. The germline gives CDR1 LGHNA, CDR2 YSLEER. The CDR3 has 13 residues. In nucleotides, the CDR3 is TGCGCCAGCAGCCCAACAAGCAATCAGCCCCAGCATTTT. The encoded protein is CASSPTSNQPQHF.

The V call is TRBV12-1, the J call TRBJ2-1; the DNA was not compared with TRBD2, the D call given in the table. TRBV12-1 is listed as a pseudogene. This CDR3 spans 15 amino acids. Here the CDR3 reads CASRRTSGSLNEQFF. The CDR3 DNA sequence: TGTGCCAGCAGGCGGACTAGCGGGAGTTTGAATGAGCAGTTCTTC.

This clone was counted between two and nine times. CDR3 residues: CASSLVGGRSNTGELFF. DNA of the CDR3: TGTGCCAGCAGCTTAGTGGGCGGCAGATCGAACACCGGGGAGCTGTTTTTT. The rearrangement uses TRBV7-9 and TRBJ2-2; D remains ambiguous. The CDR3 is 17 amino acids. Trimming pared 1 base from V and 0 bases from J, leaving 12 bases between. Germline CDR1 and CDR2: SEHNR and FQNEAQ (reference sequence). Full variable domain (outside the CDR3, taken from reference TRBV7-9 and TRBJ2-2): DTGVSQNPRHKITKRGQNVTFRCDPISEHNRLYWYRQTLGQGPEFLTYFQNEAQLEKSRLLSDRFSAERPKGSFSTLEIQRTEQGDSAMYLCASSLVGGRSNTGELFFGEGSRLTVL.

The V gene is TRBV11-2, the J gene TRBJ2-1, with 9 bases identical to TRBD2. The CDR3 consists of 16 residues. Germline V gene lookup returns CDR1 SGHAT and CDR2 FQNNGV. Trimming cost V 5 bases and J 5 bases; bases outside gene matches: 10. CDR3 sequence reads: CASSPQGLARDNEQFF. The CDR3 coding sequence is TGTGCCAGCAGCCCTCAGGGACTAGCACGTGACAATGAGCAGTTCTTC.

The rearrangement links TRBV19 to TRBJ1-2; no definite D call. This CDR3 region has 13 residues. Germline-derived CDR1 and CDR2 are LNHDA and SQIVND (reference sequence). V was cut by 8 bases and J by 3 bases, with 13 bases left in between. The CDR3 region has the DNA TGTGCCAGTCAGCCGTACCAGTACTATGGCTACACCTTC. It codes for CASQPYQYYGYTF.

This chain joins TRBV6-5 and TRBJ2-3; D is perhaps TRBD1 (5 bases). Between the trimmed V and J ends, which lost 7 bases and 6 bases, there was a span of 14 bases. CDR1 and CDR2 from the germline V gene are MNHEY and SVGAGI. This CDR3 is 13 amino acids long. The CDR3 reads CASTAQGYDTQYF. The CDR3 DNA is TGTGCCAGCACCGCCCAGGGATATGATACGCAGTATTTT.

The chain couples TRBV9 to TRBJ2-5; 9 bases align to TRBD2. CDR1 is SGDLS and CDR2 is YYNGEE in the germline V gene. The junction had 2 bases not matched to a gene; V was cut back by 2 bases and J by 0 bases. The CDR3 is made up of 15 amino acids. The CDR3: CASSVGGRDQETQYF. Written as DNA, the CDR3 is TGTGCCAGCAGCGTGGGCGGGAGGGACCAAGAGACCCAGTACTTC.